This TCR beta chain was retrieved from a study of shared clonotypes between healthy human individuals. Overall study results and limits: Clonotype sharing levels among donors were expected to vary with sequencing depth. Roughly 5% of naive CD4 clonotypes were shared across several donors.

Donors were healthy HIV-negative adults without recent acute infections or vaccinations. Germline CDR1 LGHNA, CDR2 YNFKEQ. Deletions cut 5 bases from V and 0 bases from J, with 14 bases between. The CDR3 consists of 15 residues. Points on this clone: Antigen: not known.

Method: immunoSEQ multiplex PCR; TCRdb's copy keeps in-frame clones and lacks some. The repertoire includes about 1.1 million clones, 70% to 85% of them detected once, and roughly 0.83% sits in the top ten. The source of this sequence is a young man in good health. Some clones in this sample may be carry-over from other donors' samples. The sample was memory CD4+ T cells from PBMCs. Subset described: CD45RA-negative fraction. The chain has TRBV4-2 and TRBJ2-7; a possible D gene is TRBD2 (5 bases). This chain's CDR3 is CASSSLGEGSYEQYF. CDR3 sequence (DNA): TGTGCCAGCAGCTCCCTGGGAGAGGGCTCCTACGAGCAGTACTTC.